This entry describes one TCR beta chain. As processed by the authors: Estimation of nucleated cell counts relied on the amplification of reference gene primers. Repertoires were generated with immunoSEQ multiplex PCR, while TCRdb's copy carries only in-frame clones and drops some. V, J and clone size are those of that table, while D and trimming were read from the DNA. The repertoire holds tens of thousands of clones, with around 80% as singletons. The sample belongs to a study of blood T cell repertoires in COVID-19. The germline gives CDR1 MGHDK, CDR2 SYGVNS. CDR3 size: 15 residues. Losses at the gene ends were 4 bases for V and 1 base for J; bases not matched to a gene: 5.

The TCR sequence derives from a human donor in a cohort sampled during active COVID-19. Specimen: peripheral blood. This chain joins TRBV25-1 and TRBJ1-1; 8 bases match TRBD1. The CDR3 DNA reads TGTGCCAGCAGTGCCTTGGACAGGGAGAACACTGAAGCTTTCTTT. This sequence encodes CASSALDRENTEAFF. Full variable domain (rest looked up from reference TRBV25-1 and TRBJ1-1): EADIYQTPRYLVIGTGKKITLECSQTMGHDKMYWYQQDPGMELHLIHYSYGVNSTEKGDLSSESTVSRIRTEHFPLTLESARPSHTSQYLCASSALDRENTEAFFGQGTRLTVV.